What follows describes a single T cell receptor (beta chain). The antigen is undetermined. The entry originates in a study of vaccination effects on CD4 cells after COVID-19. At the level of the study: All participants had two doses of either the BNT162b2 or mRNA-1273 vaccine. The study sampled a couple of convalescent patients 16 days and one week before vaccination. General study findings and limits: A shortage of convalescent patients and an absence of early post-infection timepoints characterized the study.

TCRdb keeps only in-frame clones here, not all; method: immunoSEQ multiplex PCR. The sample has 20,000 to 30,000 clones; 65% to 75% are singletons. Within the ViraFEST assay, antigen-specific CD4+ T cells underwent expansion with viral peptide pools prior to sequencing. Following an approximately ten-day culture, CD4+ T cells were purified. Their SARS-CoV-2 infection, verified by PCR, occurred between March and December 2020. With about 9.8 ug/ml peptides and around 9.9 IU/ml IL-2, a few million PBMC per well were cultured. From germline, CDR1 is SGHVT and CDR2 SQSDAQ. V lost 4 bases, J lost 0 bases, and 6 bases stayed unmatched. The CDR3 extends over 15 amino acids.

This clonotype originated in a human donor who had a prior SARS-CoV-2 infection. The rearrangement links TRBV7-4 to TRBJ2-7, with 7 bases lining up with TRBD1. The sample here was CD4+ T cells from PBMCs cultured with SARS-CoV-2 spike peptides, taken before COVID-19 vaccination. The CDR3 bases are TGTGCCAGCAGCTACGACAGGGTAGACTCCTACGAGCAGTACTTC. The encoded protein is CASSYDRVDSYEQYF.